Below, one T cell receptor (beta chain) is given with its context. Its antigen remains unidentified. CDR3 length: 14 residues. The germline V and J ends were trimmed by 4 bases and 11 bases, with 20 bases remaining between them. CDR1 is KGHSY, CDR2 FQNENV, per germline. The sample originates from a study of T cell responses to AZD1222 COVID-19 vaccine. Overall study: Second doses that came at about 4 or about 12 weeks were put together.

Overall study findings and caveats: Receipt of two AZD1222 doses was followed by a rise in Spike-specific TCR breadth and depth.

Libraries were prepared by immunoSEQ multiplex PCR; TCRdb keeps only in-frame clonotypes and omits some of them. This sample carries 75,000 to 90,000 clones, more than 90% of them seen once, and the ten largest clones take around 5.2%. The chain employs TRBV16 and TRBJ1-1; D is perhaps TRBD1 (5 bases). This TCR came from an adult in good health. The material was peripheral blood, obtained on day 0 of AZD1222 vaccination. CDR3 DNA sequence: TGTGCCAGCAGCCCCACGGGGGAAGGAGGCTTGGCTTTCTTT. Translated: CASSPTGEGGLAFF.